This T cell receptor (beta chain) was retrieved from a study of T cell responses to AZD1222 COVID-19 vaccine. The table came from immunoSEQ multiplex PCR; TCRdb's copy has only in-frame clones and leaves some out. Here the sample spans roughly 100,000 clones, roughly 92% being singletons. CDR1 ENHRY and CDR2 SYGVKD come from the germline V gene. The CDR3 has 15 amino acids. V shed 6 bases, J shed 5 bases, and the junction held 8 bases outside the gene matches. This TCR came from an adult who received the AZD1222 COVID-19 vaccine. The chain links TRBV10-3 to TRBJ2-3; TRBD1 matches at 10 bases. The source material was peripheral blood, sampled 28 days after the second AZD1222 dose. CDR3 in DNA: TGTGCCATCAGACCGGACAGGGGGTATCAAGATACGCAGTATTTT. It yields the protein CAIRPDRGYQDTQYF.